These 17 T cell receptor beta chains came from one sample sequenced in a study of OX40 agonist ivuxolimab in advanced cancers. TCRdb's table, derived via immunoSEQ multiplex PCR, lists solely in-frame clones and lacks some. Counted here are 65,000 to 80,000 clones, about four fifths occurring once; the ten biggest clones make up roughly 2%. Sequences were derived from CD4+ or CD8+ T cells sorted from blood, sampled in a trial of the OX40 agonist ivuxolimab. Receptor source: an adult with an advanced solid tumor such as melanoma, head and neck, liver or kidney cancer.

Regarding this clone: Other DNA sequences in the sample encode the same CDR3. V is TRBV29-1 and J is TRBJ2-7; TRBD1 might be the D (6 bases). V was trimmed by 2 bases and J by 8 bases, leaving 16 bases between them. The CDR3 runs to 13 residues. CDR1 SQVTM and CDR2 ANQGSEA come from the germline V gene. The CDR3, as DNA: TGCAGCGTTGAACAACGGCCACAGGGCAAGCAGTACTTC. This gives the protein CSVEQRPQGKQYF.

For the CDR3, the DNA is TGTGCCAGCAGCGTAACCTCAGGGGACCCCTACGAGCAGTACTTC. Amino acid sequence: CASSVTSGDPYEQYF. The chain employs TRBV7-2 and TRBJ2-7; weak D call: TRBD1 (6 bases). CDR1 is SGHTA, CDR2 FQGNSA, per germline. This CDR3 contains 15 residues. The germline V and J ends were trimmed by 5 bases and 2 bases, with 16 bases remaining between them.

This chain connects TRBV7-2 to TRBJ1-2; the D gene is possibly TRBD1 (6 bases). CDR1 SGHTA and CDR2 FQGNSA come from the germline V gene. CDR3 length equals 13 residues. V lost 6 bases and J 4 bases, leaving 12 bases between the germline ends. CDR3 sequence reads: CASRLTGFYGYTF. CDR3 bases: TGTGCCAGCAGGTTAACAGGGTTCTATGGCTACACCTTC.

This clone showed up just once. This chain joins TRBV5-4 and TRBJ2-5, with TRBD2 matching over 8 bases. CDR3 size: 15 residues. Germline-derived CDR1 and CDR2 are SGHNT and YYREEE (reference sequence). J gave up 5 bases and V 4 bases, and 10 bases lay outside the gene matches. CDR3 loop: CASSLRLTSEETQYF. The DNA of the CDR3 is TGTGCCAGCAGCCTCCGCCTGACTAGCGAGGAGACCCAGTACTTC.

This chain links TRBV7-9 with TRBJ2-5; perhaps TRBD1 as D (5 bases). The germline gives CDR1 SEHNR, CDR2 FQNEAQ (reference sequence). The CDR3 has 16 amino acids. V was pared by 5 bases and J by 5 bases, with 21 bases between. The CDR3 DNA is TGTGCCAGCAGCCCGTTCTTGTTAAGGGCAGGGGAGACCCAGTACTTC. Protein sequence: CASSPFLLRAGETQYF.

This chain links TRBV4-1 with TRBJ2-5; 10 positions match TRBD2. CDR1 MGHRA and CDR2 YSYEKL come from the germline V gene. Trimming cost V 2 bases and J 9 bases; bases outside gene matches: 15. This CDR3 is 17 amino acids long. The CDR3 reads CASSQFGTSETGGPQYF. The CDR3 DNA is TGCGCCAGCAGCCAATTCGGGACTAGCGAAACCGGGGGTCCCCAGTACTTC.

This rearrangement joins TRBV19 to TRBJ2-7; the match to TRBD2 covers 13 bases. Trimming removed 11 bases from V and 5 bases from J; junction bases left unmatched: 21. CDR1 LNHDA and CDR2 SQIVND come from the germline V gene (reference sequence). The CDR3 has 18 residues. The CDR3 coding sequence is TGTGCCGGAACCGGACTAGCGGGAGAGCCCCATCTGAAGGACGAGCAGTACTTC. Amino acid sequence: CAGTGLAGEPHLKDEQYF. Variable domain in full (rest from reference TRBV19 and TRBJ2-7): DGGITQSPKYLFRKEGQNVTLSCEQNLNHDAMYWYRQDPGQGLRLIYYSQIVNDFQKGDIAEGYSVSREKKESFPLTVTSAQKNPTAFYLCAGTGLAGEPHLKDEQYFGPGTRLTVT.

This clone was seen a single time. The chain carries TRBV28 and TRBJ1-5; D is unresolved. The ends were cut back, 3 bases at V and 4 bases at J, with 7 bases in the middle. The CDR3 loop spans 13 amino acids. Germline V gives CDR1 MDHEN, CDR2 SYDVKM. The CDR3 sequence: CASSLLGNQPQHF. The CDR3 coding sequence is TGTGCCAGCAGTTTGTTGGGGAATCAGCCCCAGCATTTT.

V gene TRBV2 combines with J gene TRBJ1-4; D not resolved. Germline values: CDR1 SNHLY, CDR2 FYNNEI. The CDR3 runs to 14 residues. Trimming cost V 6 bases and J 8 bases, with 16 bases left between them. The CDR3 nucleotides read TGTGCCAGCAGCTTGGGAGGAGATCAGGAAAAACTGTTTTTT. It codes for CASSLGGDQEKLFF.

V and J are TRBV7-2 and TRBJ2-3; D is possibly TRBD2 (5 bases). V lost 2 bases to trimming and J lost 0 bases, with 15 bases between them. Germline V CDR1 and CDR2: SGHTA, FQGNSA. This CDR3 has 17 amino acids. The chain's CDR3 is CASSLKGRPGSTDTQYF. CDR3 DNA: TGTGCCAGCAGCTTAAAGGGCCGACCGGGAAGCACAGATACGCAGTATTTT.

This clone appeared once. The chain uses TRBV6-5 and TRBJ2-2; D not resolved. The CDR3 length is 13 residues. Germline V lookup: CDR1 MNHEY, CDR2 SVGAGI. V shed 5 bases and J shed 3 bases, with 7 bases lying between them. The CDR3 nucleotides read TGTGCCAGCAGTAACTTACACACCGGGGAGCTGTTTTTT. Residues: CASSNLHTGELFF.

As for this clone: One end of the junction varies from germline; a read error may be responsible. The gene calls are TRBV6-5 and TRBJ2-6; D is uncertain. The CDR3 covers 15 residues. Germline CDR1 MNHEY, CDR2 SVGAGI. The CDR3 coding sequence is TGTGCCTGCAGTTACTCATTAGGTGGGGCCAACGTCCTGACTTTC. Protein product: CACSYSLGGANVLTF.

This chain links TRBV28 with TRBJ2-2, with no clear D. CDR1 and CDR2 (germline): MDHEN, SYDVKM. With 6 bases removed from V and 3 bases from J, the gap between germline ends came to 8 bases. The length of the CDR3 is 13 residues. This chain's CDR3 is CASSPPHTGELFF. CDR3 DNA sequence: TGTGCCAGCAGCCCTCCCCACACCGGGGAGCTGTTTTTT.

The gene calls are TRBV9 and TRBJ1-3; the D gene is possibly TRBD1 (6 bases). Per germline, CDR1 SGDLS and CDR2 YYNGEE. The length of the CDR3 is 17 residues. The V gene lost 0 bases and the J gene lost 3 bases, with 16 bases spanning the gap. The CDR3 sequence is CASSVEQGPFFGNTIYF. CDR3 sequence (DNA): TGTGCCAGCAGCGTAGAACAGGGACCATTCTTTGGAAACACCATATATTTT.

The CDR3 bases are TGTGCCTGGGGGGGGAGCGGGAGGAGCGAGTACTTC. Amino acid sequence: CAWGGSGRSEYF. J is TRBJ2-7 and V is TRBV30; TRBD2 agrees at 9 bases. CDR3 size: 12 residues. Looked up from germline, CDR1 is GTSNPN and CDR2 is SVGIG (reference sequence). Unmatched junction bases numbered 10, after V lost 5 bases and J lost 11 bases.

The chain is built from TRBV4-3 and TRBJ1-4; D unresolved. V dropped 5 bases and J dropped 5 bases, with 15 bases sitting between them. The length of the CDR3 is 15 residues. CDR1 and CDR2 from the germline V gene are LGHNA and YSLEER. CDR3 DNA sequence: TGCGCCAGCAGCAAAAGGCTACTGACGAATGAAAAACTGTTTTTT. Protein sequence: CASSKRLLTNEKLFF.

The V and J genes are TRBV5-1 and TRBJ2-5; 15 bases line up with TRBD2. There are 18 residues in the CDR3. V dropped 4 bases and J dropped 1; count of bases not matched to a gene: 8. CDR1 and CDR2 (germline): SGHRS, YFSETQ. The CDR3 loop is CASSQGLAGGALQETQYF. The CDR3, as DNA: TGCGCCAGCAGCCAAGGACTAGCGGGGGGGGCACTCCAAGAGACCCAGTACTTC.